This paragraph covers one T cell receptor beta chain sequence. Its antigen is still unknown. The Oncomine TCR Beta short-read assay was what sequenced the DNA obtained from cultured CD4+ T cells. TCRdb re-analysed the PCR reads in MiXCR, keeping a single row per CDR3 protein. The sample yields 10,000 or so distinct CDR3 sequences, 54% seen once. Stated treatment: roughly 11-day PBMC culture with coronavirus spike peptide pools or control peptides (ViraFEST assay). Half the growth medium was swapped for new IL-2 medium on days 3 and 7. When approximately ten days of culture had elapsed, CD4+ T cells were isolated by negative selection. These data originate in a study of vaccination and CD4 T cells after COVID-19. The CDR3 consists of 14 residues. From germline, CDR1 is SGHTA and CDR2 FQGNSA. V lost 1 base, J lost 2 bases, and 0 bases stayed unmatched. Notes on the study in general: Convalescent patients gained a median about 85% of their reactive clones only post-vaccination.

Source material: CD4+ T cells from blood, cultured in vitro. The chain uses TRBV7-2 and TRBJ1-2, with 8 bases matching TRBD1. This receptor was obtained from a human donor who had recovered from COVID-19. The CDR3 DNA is TGTGCCAGCAGCTTAGGACAGGGGAACTATGGCTACACCTTC. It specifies CASSLGQGNYGYTF.